The T cell receptor (beta chain) described here comes from a study of technical replicates of blood from a few donors. The V gene lost 1 base and the J gene lost 5 bases, with 29 bases spanning the gap. CDR1 is LNHNV, CDR2 YYDKDF, per germline (reference sequence). The CDR3 loop spans 20 amino acids. Only in-frame clones appear in the TCRdb table, and some are missing; sequencing was by immunoSEQ multiplex PCR. The sample includes 55,000 to 75,000 clones, 80% to 95% seen only once; the top ten take more than 3.5%. Sequenced: PBMCs. The chain uses TRBV15 and TRBJ1-1; D remains unclear. The sequence was obtained from a human donor in good health. Some clones in this sample may be carry-over from other donors' samples. In nucleotides, the CDR3 is TGTGCCACCAGCAGAGCGTACGTGCGGTTTCCGTCGGTGTGGCTGACTGAAGCTTTCTTT. Residues: CATSRAYVRFPSVWLTEAFF. Full variable domain (outside the CDR3, taken from reference TRBV15 and TRBJ1-1): DAMVIQNPRYQVTQFGKPVTLSCSQTLNHNVMYWYQQKSSQAPKLLFHYYDKDFNNEADTPDNFQSRRPNTSFCFLDIRSPGLGDTAMYLCATSRAYVRFPSVWLTEAFFGQGTRLTVV.